The next 21 T cell receptor beta chains were all read from a single sample in a study of blood T cell repertoires in COVID-19. Assay: immunoSEQ multiplex PCR; the TCRdb copy retains only in-frame clones and omits some. In the table there are approximately 210,000 clones, about four fifths of which are singletons. The specimen sequenced was peripheral blood. The receptor source for this set is a woman between 50 and 59 years old with active or convalescent COVID-19.

This clone was found a few times. V usage is TRBV6-5 and J usage is TRBJ1-5; TRBD1 matches 10 bases. Germline trimming cut 0 bases from V and 5 bases from J; bases unmatched to any gene: 4. The V gene's germline CDR1 is MNHEY and CDR2 SVGAGI. The CDR3 spans 16 residues. CDR3 sequence (DNA): TGTGCCAGCAGTTACTCTTCCGGGACAGGGGATCAGCCCCAGCATTTT. Translating gives CASSYSSGTGDQPQHF.

V usage is TRBV10-3 and J usage is TRBJ2-6; D ambiguous. This CDR3 has 13 residues. V lost 8 bases and J lost 2, with 7 bases in between. Per the germline V gene, CDR1 is ENHRY and CDR2 is SYGVKD. The CDR3 nucleotides are TGTGCCATCTCTATTCCTGGGGCCAACGTCCTGACTTTC. It is translated as CAISIPGANVLTF.

This CDR3 is CATNPKRGASSNTGELFF. The CDR3 DNA sequence: TGTGCCACAAATCCTAAGCGGGGGGCCTCCTCTAACACCGGGGAGCTGTTTTTT. This chain uses TRBV10-3 with TRBJ2-2; 9 bases map to TRBD2. The CDR3 extends over 18 amino acids. Trimming took 10 bases from V and 2 from J; bases not matched to a gene: 17. Germline CDR1 is ENHRY and CDR2 is SYGVKD.

The chain recombines TRBV5-1 with TRBJ2-1; 9 bases fit TRBD2. The germline gives CDR1 SGHRS, CDR2 YFSETQ. Trimming cost V 0 bases and J 5 bases; bases outside gene matches: 3. There are 15 residues in the CDR3. The CDR3 loop is CASSLGGGVNNEQFF. The CDR3 region has the DNA TGCGCCAGCAGCTTGGGCGGGGGGGTTAACAATGAGCAGTTCTTC. Variable domain in full (rest from reference TRBV5-1 and TRBJ2-1): KAGVTQTPRYLIKTRGQQVTLSCSPISGHRSVSWYQQTPGQGLQFLFEYFSETQRNKGNFPGRFSGRQFSNSRSEMNVSTLELGDSALYLCASSLGGGVNNEQFFGPGTRLTVL.

The chain uses TRBV11-2 and TRBJ1-2; unclear D gene. The V gene's germline CDR1 is SGHAT and CDR2 FQNNGV. V shed 5 bases and J shed 6 bases, with 19 bases lying between them. CDR3 length: 15 residues. The CDR3 loop is CASSPEMRAQDGYTF. The CDR3 region has the DNA TGTGCCAGCAGCCCCGAGATGAGGGCTCAAGATGGCTACACCTTC.

The V and J genes are TRBV27 and TRBJ2-3, with 7 bases lining up with TRBD1. Germline trimming cut 6 bases from V and 2 bases from J; bases unmatched to any gene: 8. Germline CDR1 reads MNHEY; CDR2 reads SMNVEV (reference sequence). The CDR3 has 15 residues. CDR3 DNA: TGTGCCAGCAGACCTGGGACAGCACACACAGATACGCAGTATTTT. Amino acids: CASRPGTAHTDTQYF.

V is TRBV6-5 and J is TRBJ1-1; 7 bases line up with TRBD1. V shed 0 bases and J 7 bases; nucleotides not matched to a gene: 8. This CDR3 is built from 15 residues. Germline lookup yields CDR1 MNHEY and CDR2 SVGAGI. The CDR3 loop reads CASSYSGAGGFEAFF. The CDR3 DNA reads as TGTGCCAGCAGTTACTCGGGAGCAGGGGGATTTGAAGCTTTCTTT.

This sequence joins TRBV6-5 and TRBJ1-2; 9 nucleotides line up with TRBD1. This CDR3 has 15 amino acids. CDR1 MNHEY and CDR2 SVGAGI come from the germline V gene. After removal of 6 bases from V and 3 bases from J, the junction contained 8 bases not matched to a gene. The CDR3 spells CASRIRQGVDYGYTF. The CDR3 DNA reads TGTGCCAGCAGAATCCGACAGGGGGTGGACTATGGCTACACCTTC.

This chain links TRBV6-5 with TRBJ1-3; D is unresolved. V lost 6 bases, J lost 0 bases, and 12 bases lay in between. The V gene's germline CDR1 is MNHEY and CDR2 SVGAGI. The CDR3 is made up of 15 amino acids. In DNA form, the CDR3 reads TGTGCCAGCAGGCCGAACCCCAGCTCTGGAAACACCATATATTTT. It yields the protein CASRPNPSSGNTIYF.

The rearrangement uses TRBV5-1 and TRBJ2-4; a possible D gene is TRBD1 (7 bases). CDR1 SGHRS and CDR2 YFSETQ come from the germline V gene. The CDR3 extends over 16 amino acids. Trimming left V 1 base short and J 0 bases short, with 11 bases between. CDR3 amino acids: CASSLSGGLAKNIQYF. The CDR3, as DNA: TGCGCCAGCAGCTTGTCAGGGGGGTTAGCCAAAAACATTCAGTACTTC.

The chain couples TRBV10-1 to TRBJ1-5; D uncertain. The CDR3 covers 13 residues. Per germline, CDR1 WNHNN and CDR2 SYGVQD (reference sequence). Trimming cost V 2 bases and J 7 bases, with 9 bases left between them. The CDR3 bases are TGCGCCAGCAGTGAGGCTCTTGGCCAGCCCCAGCATTTT. It yields the protein CASSEALGQPQHF.

V is TRBV7-9 and J is TRBJ1-5, with 7 bases matching TRBD1. Germline V gene sequence: CDR1 SEHNR, CDR2 FQNEAQ (reference sequence). CDR3 length: 18 amino acids. The V and J ends lost 0 bases and 5 bases, in that order; junction bases with no gene match: 13. CDR3 protein: CASSLAPLRDRDDQPQHF. The CDR3 DNA sequence: TGTGCCAGCAGCTTAGCGCCTCTCCGAGACAGGGATGATCAGCCCCAGCATTTT.

CDR3 DNA sequence: TGTGCCAGCAGAACCCGGGACTCCAATCAGCCCCAGCATTTT. Encoded protein: CASRTRDSNQPQHF. This rearrangement joins TRBV6-5 to TRBJ1-5; tentative D call: TRBD1 (5 bases). The germline V gene has CDR1 MNHEY and CDR2 SVGAGI. Trimming removed 6 bases at V and 3 bases at J, with 12 bases between. The CDR3 extends over 14 amino acids.

CDR3 in DNA: TGTGCCAGCAGCCCGGGGGGGGGTCAGCCCCAGCATTTT. Translation: CASSPGGGQPQHF. The chain joins TRBV3-1 (or the pseudogene TRBV3-2) to TRBJ1-5; D might be TRBD1 (5 bases). This CDR3 has 13 amino acids. With 4 bases removed from V and 6 bases from J, the gap between germline ends came to 10 bases. Looked up from germline, CDR1 is LGHDT and CDR2 is YNNKEL (reference sequence).

This clone was recorded once. The V and J genes are TRBV5-1 and TRBJ1-4, with 7 bases that match TRBD1. Germline V lookup: CDR1 SGHRS, CDR2 YFSETQ. With 2 bases clipped from V and 3 bases from J, the junction kept 7 bases outside the gene matches. The CDR3 has 16 residues. CDR3 in DNA: TGCGCCAGCAGCTTAGGGGACAGCCTATCTAATGAAAAACTGTTTTTT. Amino acids: CASSLGDSLSNEKLFF.

The rearrangement joins TRBV11-2 to TRBJ1-2, with TRBD1 identical over 9 bases. Germline V gives CDR1 SGHAT, CDR2 FQNNGV. V gave up 3 bases and J gave up 8 bases; unmatched junction bases: 1. The CDR3 consists of 12 residues. The CDR3 loop reads CASSFGTGGYTF. The CDR3 region has the DNA TGTGCCAGCAGCTTTGGGACAGGGGGCTACACCTTC.

CDR3 in amino acids: CASSPLESTNYGYTF. For the CDR3, the DNA is TGTGCCAGCTCACCACTAGAGTCCACCAACTATGGCTACACCTTC. The chain uses TRBV18 and TRBJ1-2; D unresolved. Between the trimmed V and J ends, which lost 1 base and 2 bases, there was a span of 11 bases. Germline CDR1 and CDR2: KGHSH and LQKENI. The CDR3 consists of 15 residues. The whole variable domain, filled in from reference TRBV18 and TRBJ1-2, reads NAGVMQNPRHLVRRRGQEARLRCSPMKGHSHVYWYRQLPEEGLKFMVYLQKENIIDESGMPKERFSAEFPKEGPSILRIQQVVRGDSAAYFCASSPLESTNYGYTFGSGTRLTVV.

J is TRBJ1-2 and V is TRBV29-1, with D possibly TRBD1 on 6 matching bases. Per the germline V gene, CDR1 is SQVTM and CDR2 is ANQGSEA. Trimming removed 4 bases from V and 3 bases from J, with 21 bases in between. This CDR3 contains 16 residues. CDR3 DNA sequence: TGCAGCGTTGTAGAGGGGGGTATTGGTTCGCACTATGGCTACACCTTC. It encodes CSVVEGGIGSHYGYTF. The full variable domain, in which reference TRBV29-1 and TRBJ1-2 provide the parts outside the CDR3, is SAVISQKPSRDICQRGTSLTIQCQVDSQVTMMFWYRQQPGQSLTLIATANQGSEATYESGFVIDKFPISRPNLTFSTLTVSNMSPEDSSIYLCSVVEGGIGSHYGYTFGSGTRLTVV.

This clone was seen only a few times. This chain joins TRBV28 and TRBJ1-5, with no clear D. There are 14 residues in the CDR3. In germline, CDR1 is MDHEN, CDR2 SYDVKM. V shed 3 bases and J shed 3 bases, with 9 bases lying between them. The chain's CDR3 is CASSFDQINQPQHF. The DNA of the CDR3 is TGTGCCAGCAGTTTTGATCAGATCAATCAGCCCCAGCATTTT.

This chain connects TRBV29-1 to TRBJ2-7, with D maybe TRBD1 (6 bases). Trimming shortened V by 8 bases and J by 0 bases, and 20 bases separated the two germline ends. Germline CDR1 and CDR2: SQVTM and ANQGSEA. The CDR3 runs 15 residues. The CDR3 DNA is TGCAGCCCCTTGGTCGTTGGGACAAACTCCTACGAGCAGTACGTC. This translates into CSPLVVGTNSYEQYV.

The sample holds a few counts of this clone. The chain joins TRBV7-9 to TRBJ1-2; unclear D gene. The V and J ends lost 5 bases and 5 bases respectively, with 15 bases between them. Germline V gene data show CDR1 as SEHNR and CDR2 as FQNEAQ (reference sequence). The CDR3 runs to 14 residues. CDR3 amino acids: CASSPARGPYGYTF. DNA of the CDR3: TGTGCCAGCAGCCCAGCCCGCGGGCCTTATGGCTACACCTTC.